This TCR beta chain originates from a study of cytomegalovirus exposure and HLA in healthy donors. Study-level results: Upon later analysis, HLA-associated TCR beta chains proved more clonally expanded than other, equally common chains.

Primers included in the PCR were 60 Vbeta and 13 Jbeta primers. Using immunoSEQ multiplex PCR, the repertoire was profiled, and TCRdb retains in-frame clones only, with some absent. Of over 120,000 clones in the sample, about four fifths were seen once. With regard to this clone: What it binds is not known.

The germline V gene has CDR1 MGHDK and CDR2 SYGVNS. With V trimmed by 3 bases and J by 7 bases, 12 bases remained unmatched. The CDR3 length is 15 residues. Whereas donors were nominally healthy upon sampling, unrecorded immune exposures were probable. Input material: PBMCs. The chain carries TRBV25-1 and TRBJ2-7; 7 bases match TRBD1. The sequence derives from a man aged 35 to 55 in good health and CMV-seronegative. CDR3 loop: CASSDLPAGGGEQYF. In DNA, the CDR3 is TGTGCCAGCAGTGATCTCCCGGCAGGGGGTGGAGAGCAGTACTTC.